This T cell receptor (beta chain) is drawn from a study of blood T cell repertoires in COVID-19. Study-wide background: In each case, the material was cDNA or gDNA derived from T cells, B-cell-depleted T cells, or PBMCs.

Germline CDR1 and CDR2: SGHDT and YYEEEE. Trimming took off 1 base at V and 8 bases at J, with 13 bases between the two ends. The CDR3 sequence is 14 residues long. Under the authors' procedure: Amplifying reference gene primers gave estimates of nucleated cell counts. Clones were sequenced by immunoSEQ multiplex PCR, and TCRdb holds only the in-frame ones, with some missing. The DNA was the basis for D and trimming; V, J and clone size are from that table. The table lists fewer than 300,000 clones, roughly 85% of them singletons, with around 2.9% in the top ten. The TCR sequence derives from a woman aged 18-30 years with acute or convalescent COVID-19. The material sequenced was peripheral blood. This sequence joins TRBV5-6 and TRBJ2-1; D is perhaps TRBD2 (6 bases). CDR3: CASSLPRLVDEQFF. The CDR3 DNA is TGTGCCAGCAGCTTGCCTCGACTAGTCGATGAGCAGTTCTTC.